This T cell receptor beta chain was sequenced for a study of cytomegalovirus exposure and HLA in healthy donors. Study at large: Among the approximately 400 donors who were genotyped, roughly 86% fell in the genetic ancestry cluster that is associated with self-reported Caucasian donors.

The CDR3 contains 14 residues. The V and J ends lost 5 bases and 4 bases respectively, with 15 bases between them. Germline V CDR1 and CDR2: SGHRS, YFSETQ. Study observations and caveats: Productive status was seen about 90% or about 30% of the time for most TCR beta V segments in an earlier analysis. By a later analysis, the bulk of CMV-associated TCR beta chains appeared HLA-restricted.

60 Vbeta and 13 Jbeta primers were used in PCR. Clones were sequenced by immunoSEQ multiplex PCR, and TCRdb holds only the in-frame ones, with some missing. The table lists over 150,000 clones, about 80% of them singletons. Healthy bone marrow donors formed the donor group. To note about this clone: Its cognate antigen is unknown.

Sequencing was performed on PBMCs. This TCR came from a man aged 25 to 40 in good health and CMV-seropositive. This rearrangement joins TRBV5-1 to TRBJ2-5, with a weak D call TRBD2 (6 bases). CDR3: CASRFGPAGETQYF. CDR3 DNA sequence: TGCGCCAGCAGGTTTGGCCCAGCGGGAGAGACCCAGTACTTC.